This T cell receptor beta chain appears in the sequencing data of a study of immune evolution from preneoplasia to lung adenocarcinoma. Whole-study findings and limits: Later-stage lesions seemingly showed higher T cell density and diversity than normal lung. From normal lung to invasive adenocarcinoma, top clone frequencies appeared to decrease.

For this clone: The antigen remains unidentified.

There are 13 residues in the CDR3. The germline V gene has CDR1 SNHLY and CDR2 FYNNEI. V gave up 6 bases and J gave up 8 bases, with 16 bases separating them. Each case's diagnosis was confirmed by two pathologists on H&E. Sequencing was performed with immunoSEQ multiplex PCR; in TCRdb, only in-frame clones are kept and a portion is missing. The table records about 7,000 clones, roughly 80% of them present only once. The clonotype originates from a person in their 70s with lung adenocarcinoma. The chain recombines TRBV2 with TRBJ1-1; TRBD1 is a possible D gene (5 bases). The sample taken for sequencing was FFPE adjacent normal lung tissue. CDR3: CASRDGDTGEAFF. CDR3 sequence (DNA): TGTGCCAGCAGGGACGGGGATACAGGAGAAGCTTTCTTT.